This T cell receptor (beta chain) was sequenced during a study of shared T cell receptors in the human thymus. Profiled with immunoSEQ multiplex PCR; TCRdb holds only in-frame clones, not every one. The table has about 660,000 clones, 88% seen once; the top ten hold over 0.008%. CDR3 length: 17 amino acids. With V trimmed by 0 bases and J by 2 bases, 10 bases remained unmatched. Germline V gene lookup returns CDR1 MGHRA and CDR2 YSYEKL. The same data also went into a second study, on human thymus T cells.

Sequencing was performed on thymocytes. J is TRBJ2-7 and V is TRBV4-1, with 7 bases fitting TRBD1. The source of this sequence is a boy under two years old with a congenital heart defect. The CDR3 is CASSQEPAGTEPYEQYF. The CDR3 DNA sequence: TGCGCCAGCAGCCAAGAGCCCGCCGGGACAGAGCCCTACGAGCAGTACTTC.